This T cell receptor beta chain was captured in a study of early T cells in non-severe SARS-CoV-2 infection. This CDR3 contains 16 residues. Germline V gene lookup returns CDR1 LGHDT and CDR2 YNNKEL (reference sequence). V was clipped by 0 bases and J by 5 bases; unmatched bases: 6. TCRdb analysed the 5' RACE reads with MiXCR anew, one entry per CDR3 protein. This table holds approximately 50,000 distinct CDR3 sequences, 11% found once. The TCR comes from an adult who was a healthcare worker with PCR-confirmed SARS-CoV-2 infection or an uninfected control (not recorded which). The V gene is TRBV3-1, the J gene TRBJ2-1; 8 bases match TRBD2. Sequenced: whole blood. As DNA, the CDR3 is TGTGCCAGCAGCCAAGATCGGGGGGGGATCAACAATGAGCAGTTCTTC. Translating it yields CASSQDRGGINNEQFF.